The 15 T cell receptor beta chains reported below all come from one sample, sequenced in a study of control samples from healthy donors and cancer patients. Clones were read by immunoSEQ multiplex PCR, and TCRdb kept only the in-frame ones, dropping some. The data hold about 160,000 clones, with approximately 94% observed a single time. The sample was PBMCs. The receptors originated from a man aged 60 to 69 with colorectal cancer.

The genes are TRBV10-2 and TRBJ1-2; 7 bases map to TRBD1. The CDR3 spans 13 residues. In germline, CDR1 is WSHSY, CDR2 SAAADI. V was pared by 9 bases and J by 6 bases, with 10 bases of the junction left unmatched. CDR3 coding DNA: TGCGCCAGAAAAAAAGACAGGGTTCATGGCTACACCTTC. Translation gives CARKKDRVHGYTF.

The V gene is TRBV5-6, the J gene TRBJ1-1, with a weak D call TRBD1 (6 bases). V shed 3 bases and J shed 1 base, with 13 bases lying between them. The CDR3 consists of 15 residues. The germline CDR1 and CDR2 sequences are SGHDT and YYEEEE. DNA of the CDR3: TGTGCCAGCAGCTGGGAGGACAGAGAGAACACTGAAGCTTTCTTT. As protein: CASSWEDRENTEAFF.

The V and J genes are TRBV24-1 and TRBJ1-5; weak D call: TRBD1 (6 bases). The CDR3 runs 17 residues. V lost 4 bases and J 2 bases, leaving 17 bases between the germline ends. Germline V gives CDR1 KGHDR, CDR2 SFDVKD. In DNA, the CDR3 is TGTGCCACCAGTGAACATGGGACAAACGGTGGCAATCAGCCCCAGCATTTT. It encodes CATSEHGTNGGNQPQHF.

This clone is a singleton in its sample. J is TRBJ2-7 and V is TRBV2; 8 nucleotides match TRBD1. The CDR3 consists of 13 residues. Germline CDR1 and CDR2: SNHLY and FYNNEI. Losses at the gene ends were 6 bases for V and 4 bases for J; bases not matched to a gene: 5. Written as DNA, the CDR3 is TGTGCCAGCAGGACAGGGGAAGGTTACGAGCAGTACTTC. This codes for CASRTGEGYEQYF.

This sequence joins TRBV24-1 and TRBJ2-1, with D maybe TRBD1 (6 bases). The CDR3 covers 15 residues. Between the trimmed V and J ends, which lost 5 bases and 7 bases, there was a span of 17 bases. The germline CDR1 and CDR2 sequences are KGHDR and SFDVKD. The DNA of the CDR3 is TGTGCCACCAGTGTGGGGGCAGGGACCCGAAATGAGCAGTTCTTC. Protein sequence: CATSVGAGTRNEQFF.

The rearrangement joins TRBV6-6 to TRBJ2-5; perhaps TRBD1 as D (6 bases). Germline CDR1 MNHNY, CDR2 SVGAGI (reference sequence). Trimming removed 2 bases at V and 1 base at J, with 14 bases between. The CDR3 has 16 amino acids. For the CDR3, the DNA is TGTGCCAGCAGTTACCTAAAGCCGGACAGCCAAGAGACCCAGTACTTC. Translating it yields CASSYLKPDSQETQYF.

About this clone: Without the conserved terminal phenylalanine or tryptophan, this CDR3 likely stems from a read error. The chain uses TRBV6-1 and TRBJ1-2; no firm D call. The germline gives CDR1 MNHNS, CDR2 SASEGT. The V and J ends lost 3 bases and 8 bases respectively, with 13 bases between them. CDR3 size: 13 residues. For the CDR3, the DNA is TGTGCCAGCAGTGATAGGTCCGTTTGGGGCTACACCCTC. It specifies CASSDRSVWGYTL.

This chain connects TRBV6-5 to TRBJ2-7, with D maybe TRBD2 (5 bases). The CDR3 is 15 residues long. With 6 bases removed from V and 1 base from J, the gap between germline ends came to 16 bases. Germline lookup yields CDR1 MNHEY and CDR2 SVGAGI. The DNA of the CDR3 is TGTGCCAGCAGCCTCCTGGGTGGAGGATCCTACGAGCAGTACTTC. This sequence encodes CASSLLGGGSYEQYF.

CDR3 loop: CASSQQGPNYGYTF. The CDR3 bases are TGCGCCAGCAGCCAACAGGGCCCCAACTATGGCTACACCTTC. This chain uses TRBV5-1 with TRBJ1-2; the D gene is possibly TRBD1 (6 bases). From germline, CDR1 is SGHRS and CDR2 YFSETQ. The ends were cut back, 4 bases at V and 2 bases at J, with 12 bases in the middle. The CDR3 is made up of 14 amino acids. The whole variable domain, remainder taken from reference TRBV5-1 and TRBJ1-2, is KAGVTQTPRYLIKTRGQQVTLSCSPISGHRSVSWYQQTPGQGLQFLFEYFSETQRNKGNFPGRFSGRQFSNSRSEMNVSTLELGDSALYLCASSQQGPNYGYTFGSGTRLTVV.

The table lists this clone with a few counts. V usage is TRBV30 and J usage is TRBJ1-3; D is uncertain. There are 16 residues in the CDR3. Germline V gene sequence: CDR1 GTSNPN, CDR2 SVGIG (reference sequence). Trimming removed 1 base from V and 0 bases from J, with 13 bases in between. The CDR3 DNA follows: TGTGCCTGGAGTGCCCCGACCAGTGGCTCTGGAAACACCATATATTTT. Translation gives CAWSAPTSGSGNTIYF.

This chain joins TRBV7-6 and TRBJ1-1; 8 bases are shared with TRBD1. This CDR3 has 15 amino acids. The J segment lost 4 bases and the V segment lost 5 bases, leaving 9 bases of the junction unmatched. Per germline, CDR1 SGHVS and CDR2 FNYEAQ. CDR3 sequence reads: CASSAAFTGGTEAFF. CDR3 DNA: TGTGCCAGCAGCGCAGCGTTCACAGGGGGCACTGAAGCTTTCTTT.

V and J are TRBV3-1 (or the pseudogene TRBV3-2) and TRBJ2-7; possibly TRBD1 for D (6 bases). Trimming cost V 3 bases and J 7 bases, with 10 bases left between them. Germline CDR1 LGHDT, CDR2 YNNKEL (reference sequence). The CDR3 has 12 amino acids. The CDR3 DNA reads as TGTGCCAGCAGCCAGGGGGCCTTGGAGCAGTACTTC. It is translated as CASSQGALEQYF.

Worth noting for this clone: An end of the junction differs from the germline gene, which may be a read error. The CDR3 DNA is TGCAGCGTTGAAAGACAGGGTGACAATGGGCAGTTCTTC. Encoded protein: CSVERQGDNGQFF. The chain carries TRBV29-1 and TRBJ2-1; 7 bases agree with TRBD1. Germline V gene sequence: CDR1 SQVTM, CDR2 ANQGSEA. The CDR3 length is 13 residues.

The chain recombines TRBV5-1 with TRBJ2-1; TRBD2 aligns across 12 bases. J gave up 4 bases and V 0 bases, and 5 bases lay outside the gene matches. In germline, CDR1 is SGHRS, CDR2 YFSETQ. This CDR3 spans 17 amino acids. The CDR3, as DNA: TGCGCCAGCAGCTTGGGACTAGCGGGGGACGGTTACAATGAGCAGTTCTTC. It specifies CASSLGLAGDGYNEQFF. Using reference TRBV5-1 and TRBJ2-1 for the parts outside the CDR3, the full variable domain is KAGVTQTPRYLIKTRGQQVTLSCSPISGHRSVSWYQQTPGQGLQFLFEYFSETQRNKGNFPGRFSGRQFSNSRSEMNVSTLELGDSALYLCASSLGLAGDGYNEQFFGPGTRLTVL.

Only a few counts were recorded for this clone. V is TRBV5-1 and J is TRBJ1-5, with D perhaps matching TRBD1 (5 bases). V was cut by 0 bases and J by 9 bases, with 10 bases left in between. Germline lookup yields CDR1 SGHRS and CDR2 YFSETQ. This CDR3 has 13 residues. This chain's CDR3 is CASSLGEGWPQHF. CDR3 nucleotide sequence: TGCGCCAGCAGCTTGGGGGAGGGGTGGCCCCAGCATTTT.